The 16 T cell receptor beta chains below all came from one sample that was sequenced in a study of T-cell reconstitution after alpha-beta-depleted transplantation in children. Unique molecular identifiers were incorporated during preparation of the TCRbeta library. TCRdb used MiXCR to reprocess the PCR reads, holding one entry per CDR3 protein. The sample lists 300,000 to 400,000 distinct CDR3 sequences, 15% to 20% occurring once. The sample was PBMCs, mostly from graft donor cells, taken 360 days after TCRalphabeta/CD19-depleted stem cell transplant. The source of these receptors is a male patient between 2 and 10 years old who had a stem cell transplant for acute lymphoblastic leukemia, so the T cells may come from the graft donor.

This chain joins TRBV12-3 or TRBV12-4 and TRBJ1-2; 7 bases match TRBD1. The V and J ends lost 5 bases and 8 bases, in that order; junction bases with no gene match: 8. The CDR3 length is 13 residues. In DNA, the CDR3 is TGTGCCAGCAGTCCCCCGACAGGGCGAGGCTACACCTTC. Residues: CASSPPTGRGYTF.

This clonotype was seen repeatedly, ten times or more. The chain employs TRBV29-1 and TRBJ2-7; TRBD2 agrees at 8 bases. Germline CDR1 is SQVTM and CDR2 is ANQGSEA. V shed 6 bases, J shed 4 bases, and the junction held 5 bases outside the gene matches. There are 12 residues in the CDR3. CDR3: CSVAAGAYEQYF. The CDR3 DNA reads as TGCAGCGTGGCAGCGGGAGCTTACGAGCAGTACTTC.

This clonotype came up many times. The genes are TRBV4-3 and TRBJ2-1; TRBD2 might be the D (6 bases). The V and J ends lost 1 base and 7 bases respectively, with 17 bases between them. The CDR3 spans 16 residues. Germline values: CDR1 LGHNA, CDR2 YSLEER. Written as DNA, the CDR3 is TGCGCCAGCAGCCAAGCCCCCGCGGGCGGGGTTAATGAGCAGTTCTTC. Its protein is CASSQAPAGGVNEQFF.

This chain links TRBV2 with TRBJ2-7; D is possibly TRBD1 (6 bases). The CDR3 extends over 15 amino acids. CDR1 is SNHLY, CDR2 FYNNEI, per germline. With 9 bases removed from V and 0 bases from J, the gap between germline ends came to 18 bases. Here the CDR3 reads CASHTSWDNSYEQYF. The CDR3 nucleotides read TGTGCCAGTCATACGTCCTGGGACAACTCCTACGAGCAGTACTTC.

This chain connects TRBV20-1 to TRBJ2-7; D perhaps matches TRBD1 (5 bases). CDR1 and CDR2 from the germline V gene are DFQATT and SNEGSKA (reference sequence). V lost 0 bases and J lost 3, with 6 bases in between. This CDR3 has 12 amino acids. For the CDR3, the DNA is TGCAGTGCTAGAGATACAGGCTACGAGCAGTACTTC. Its translation: CSARDTGYEQYF.

In its sample, this clonotype was seen a few times. The genes are TRBV4-1 and TRBJ2-5; 10 bases map to TRBD2. Germline CDR1 MGHRA, CDR2 YSYEKL. Trimming cost V 4 bases and J 2 bases; bases outside gene matches: 7. The CDR3 contains 16 residues. In DNA, the CDR3 is TGCGCCAGCAGCCTACGTGGACTAGCGGCTCAAGAGACCCAGTACTTC. Amino acids: CASSLRGLAAQETQYF.

This chain links TRBV12-3 or TRBV12-4 with TRBJ2-2; no clear D. The length of the CDR3 is 16 residues. V was pared by 4 bases and J by 4 bases, with 16 bases between. CDR3 sequence reads: CASSSDLGPGTGELFF. The CDR3 DNA follows: TGTGCCAGCAGTTCCGACCTAGGCCCTGGCACCGGGGAGCTGTTTTTT.

The rearrangement links TRBV20-1 to TRBJ2-2, with a possible D match to TRBD2 (6 bases). The CDR3 loop spans 14 amino acids. Germline V gene sequence: CDR1 DFQATT, CDR2 SNEGSKA (reference sequence). The V and J ends lost 5 bases and 2 bases respectively, with 12 bases between them. CDR3 sequence: CSAGGVLNTGELFF. For the CDR3, the DNA is TGCAGTGCTGGCGGGGTCTTAAACACCGGGGAGCTGTTTTTT.

This clonotype was picked up a small number of times. The genes are TRBV9 and TRBJ2-1; 10 nucleotides align to TRBD2. The V gene's germline CDR1 is SGDLS and CDR2 YYNGEE. V trimming: 4 bases; J trimming: 5 bases; junction bases outside the gene matches: 12. The CDR3 length is 17 residues. CDR3 in DNA: TGTGCCAGCAGCATGTGGAGCGGGAGGGACGGAGACAATGAGCAGTTCTTC. This encodes CASSMWSGRDGDNEQFF.

The chain has TRBV5-1 and TRBJ2-5; a weak D match, TRBD2 (6 bases). The CDR3 spans 12 residues. Trimming shortened V by 5 bases and J by 7 bases, and 12 bases separated the two germline ends. CDR1 and CDR2 (germline): SGHRS, YFSETQ. The CDR3 loop reads CASRAEGGTQYF. In nucleotides, the CDR3 is TGCGCCAGCAGGGCTGAGGGAGGGACCCAGTACTTC.

The V gene is TRBV7-2, the J gene TRBJ2-2; no firm D call. Trimming shortened V by 6 bases and J by 1 base, and 9 bases separated the two germline ends. CDR1 is SGHTA, CDR2 FQGNSA, per germline. The CDR3 extends over 14 amino acids. CDR3 region: CASSPSGNTGELFF. In DNA, the CDR3 is TGTGCCAGCAGTCCCAGTGGGAACACCGGGGAGCTGTTTTTT.

This clonotype showed up just a few times. The chain has TRBV3-1 and TRBJ1-6; TRBD1 matches 8 bases. Looked up from germline, CDR1 is LGHDT and CDR2 is YNNKEL (reference sequence). J was trimmed by 5 bases and V by 4 bases; bases with no gene match: 4. The CDR3 contains 15 residues. Written as DNA, the CDR3 is TGTGCCAGCAGCCTTAGGACAGGGAATAATTCACCCCTCCACTTT. Translating it yields CASSLRTGNNSPLHF.

The V and J genes are TRBV3-1 and TRBJ2-4; D is unresolved. CDR3 size: 17 residues. V was pared by 5 bases and J by 0 bases, with 17 bases between. Germline CDR1 reads LGHDT; CDR2 reads YNNKEL (reference sequence). CDR3 DNA: TGTGCCAGCAGCGACCGGGCCTCCCCCATAGCCAAAAACATTCAGTACTTC. Its protein product is CASSDRASPIAKNIQYF. Variable domain in full (rest from reference TRBV3-1 and TRBJ2-4): DTAVSQTPKYLVTQMGNDKSIKCEQNLGHDTMYWYKQDSKKFLKIMFSYNNKELIINETVPNRFSPKSPDKAHLNLHINSLELGDSAVYFCASSDRASPIAKNIQYFGAGTRLSVL.

This sequence joins TRBV9 and TRBJ2-1, with 8 bases aligning to TRBD2. This CDR3 comprises 15 residues. Germline values: CDR1 SGDLS, CDR2 YYNGEE. The V and J ends lost 3 bases and 8 bases, in that order; junction bases with no gene match: 10. The CDR3 region has the DNA TGTGCCAGCAGCGGAGCGGGGGTTTCGATCTATGAGCAGTTCTTC. Translated, it gives CASSGAGVSIYEQFF. Filled out from reference TRBV9 and TRBJ2-1, the complete variable domain reads DSGVTQTPKHLITATGQRVTLRCSPRSGDLSVYWYQQSLDQGLQFLIQYYNGEERAKGNILERFSAQQFPDLHSELNLSSLELGDSALYFCASSGAGVSIYEQFFGPGTRLTVL.

V and J are TRBV29-1 and TRBJ1-1, with 12 positions matching TRBD1. Germline lookup yields CDR1 SQVTM and CDR2 ANQGSEA. The CDR3 length is 13 residues. The V segment lost 7 bases and the J segment 3 bases; nucleotides outside the gene matches: 3. CDR3 coding DNA: TGCAGCGGAGGGGACAGGGGGCACACTGAAGCTTTCTTT. It codes for CSGGDRGHTEAFF.

J is TRBJ2-1 and V is TRBV3-1; tentative D call: TRBD2 (5 bases). This CDR3 has 16 residues. Germline values: CDR1 LGHDT, CDR2 YNNKEL (reference sequence). V lost 4 bases and J 6 bases, leaving 19 bases between the germline ends. The CDR3 here is CASSPSGWQRSNEQFF. CDR3 sequence (DNA): TGTGCCAGCAGCCCCTCGGGGTGGCAAAGAAGCAATGAGCAGTTCTTC.